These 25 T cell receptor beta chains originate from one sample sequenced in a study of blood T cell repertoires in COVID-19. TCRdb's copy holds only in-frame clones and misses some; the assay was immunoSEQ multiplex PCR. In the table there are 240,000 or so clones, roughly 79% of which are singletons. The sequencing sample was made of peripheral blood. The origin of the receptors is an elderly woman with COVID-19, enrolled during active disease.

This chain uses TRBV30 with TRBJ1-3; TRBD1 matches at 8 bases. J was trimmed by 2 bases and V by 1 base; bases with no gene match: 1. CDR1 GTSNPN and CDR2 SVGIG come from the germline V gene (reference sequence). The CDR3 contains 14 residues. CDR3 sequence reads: CAWSAGQAGNTIYF. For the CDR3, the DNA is TGTGCCTGGAGTGCGGGACAGGCTGGAAACACCATATATTTT.

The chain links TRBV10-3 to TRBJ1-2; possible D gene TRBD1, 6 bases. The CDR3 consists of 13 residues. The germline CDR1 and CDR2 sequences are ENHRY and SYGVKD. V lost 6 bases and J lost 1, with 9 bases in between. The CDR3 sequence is CAISPDSNYGYTF. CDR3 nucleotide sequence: TGTGCCATCAGCCCGGACAGTAACTATGGCTACACCTTC.

For the CDR3, the DNA is TGTGCCAGCAGCTTAGCTTCCGGTAACACTGAAGCTTTCTTT. It translates to CASSLASGNTEAFF. The chain links TRBV7-2 to TRBJ1-1, with unresolved D. This CDR3 has 14 residues. Germline CDR1 reads SGHTA; CDR2 reads FQGNSA. Trimming shortened V by 0 bases and J by 2 bases, and 7 bases separated the two germline ends.

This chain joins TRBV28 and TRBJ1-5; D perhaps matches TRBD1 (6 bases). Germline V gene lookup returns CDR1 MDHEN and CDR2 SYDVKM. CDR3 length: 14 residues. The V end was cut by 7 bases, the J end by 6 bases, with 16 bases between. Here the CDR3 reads CASNLGGAGQPQHF. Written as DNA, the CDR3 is TGTGCCAGCAACCTTGGGGGGGCAGGTCAGCCCCAGCATTTT.

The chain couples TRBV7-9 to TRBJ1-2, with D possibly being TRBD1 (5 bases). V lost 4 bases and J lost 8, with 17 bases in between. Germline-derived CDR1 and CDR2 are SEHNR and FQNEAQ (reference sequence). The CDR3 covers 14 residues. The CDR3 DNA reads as TGTGCCAGCAGCTCGATGGCAGGGCTGAGGGGCTACACCTTC. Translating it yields CASSSMAGLRGYTF.

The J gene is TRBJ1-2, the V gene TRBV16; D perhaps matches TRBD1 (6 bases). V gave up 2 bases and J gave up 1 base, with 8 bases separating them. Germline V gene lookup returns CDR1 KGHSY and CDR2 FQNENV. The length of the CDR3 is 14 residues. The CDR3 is CASSQGTYNYGYTF. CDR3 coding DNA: TGTGCCAGCAGCCAAGGGACATATAACTATGGCTACACCTTC.

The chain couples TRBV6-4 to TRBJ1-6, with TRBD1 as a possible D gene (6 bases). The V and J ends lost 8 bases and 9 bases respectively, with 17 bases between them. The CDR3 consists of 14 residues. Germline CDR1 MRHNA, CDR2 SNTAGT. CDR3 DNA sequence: TGTGCCAGCTCTGAGGGGGGGACGGGTTCACCCCTCCACTTT. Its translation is CASSEGGTGSPLHF.

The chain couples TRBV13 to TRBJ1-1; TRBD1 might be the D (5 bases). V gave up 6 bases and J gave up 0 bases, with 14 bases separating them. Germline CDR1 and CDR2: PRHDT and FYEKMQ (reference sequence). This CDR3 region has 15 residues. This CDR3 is CASRGGGRMNTEAFF. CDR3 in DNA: TGTGCCAGCAGGGGCGGGGGACGGATGAACACTGAAGCTTTCTTT.

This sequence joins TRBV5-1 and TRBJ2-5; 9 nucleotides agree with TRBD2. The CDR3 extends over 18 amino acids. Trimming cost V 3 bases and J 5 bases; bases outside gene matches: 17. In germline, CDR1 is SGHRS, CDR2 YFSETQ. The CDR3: CASSSAVRSGRPGETQYF. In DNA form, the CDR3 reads TGCGCCAGCAGCTCGGCAGTTAGGAGCGGGAGGCCGGGGGAGACCCAGTACTTC.

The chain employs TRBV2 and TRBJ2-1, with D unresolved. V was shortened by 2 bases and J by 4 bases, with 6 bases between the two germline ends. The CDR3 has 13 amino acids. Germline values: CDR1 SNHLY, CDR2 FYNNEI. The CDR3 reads CASSESVYNEQFF. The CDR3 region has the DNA TGTGCCAGCAGTGAATCAGTGTACAATGAGCAGTTCTTC.

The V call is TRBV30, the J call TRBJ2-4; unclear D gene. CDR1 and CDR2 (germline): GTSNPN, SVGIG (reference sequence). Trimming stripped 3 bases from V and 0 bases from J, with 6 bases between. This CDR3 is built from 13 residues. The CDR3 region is CAWSPGAKNIQYF. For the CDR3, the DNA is TGTGCCTGGAGCCCGGGAGCCAAAAACATTCAGTACTTC.

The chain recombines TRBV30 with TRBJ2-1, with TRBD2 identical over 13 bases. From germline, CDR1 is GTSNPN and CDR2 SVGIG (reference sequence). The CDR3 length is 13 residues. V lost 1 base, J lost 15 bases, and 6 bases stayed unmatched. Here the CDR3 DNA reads TGTGCCTGGAGTGCGACTAGCGGGAGGAGCGGGTTCTTC. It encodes CAWSATSGRSGFF.

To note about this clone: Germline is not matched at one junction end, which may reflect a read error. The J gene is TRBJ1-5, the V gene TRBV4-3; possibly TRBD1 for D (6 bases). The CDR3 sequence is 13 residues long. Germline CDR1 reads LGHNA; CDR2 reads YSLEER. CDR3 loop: CASSQDLRGTKYF. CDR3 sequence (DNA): TGCGCCAGCAGCCAGGACCTCAGGGGAACCAAGTATTTT.

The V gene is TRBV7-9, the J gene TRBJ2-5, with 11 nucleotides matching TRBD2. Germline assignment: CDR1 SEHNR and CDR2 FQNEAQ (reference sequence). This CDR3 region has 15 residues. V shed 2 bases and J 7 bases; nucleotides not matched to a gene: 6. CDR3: CASSLRGLADGTQYF. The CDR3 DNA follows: TGTGCCAGCAGCTTACGGGGACTAGCGGACGGGACCCAGTACTTC. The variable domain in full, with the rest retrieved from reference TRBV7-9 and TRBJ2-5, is DTGVSQNPRHKITKRGQNVTFRCDPISEHNRLYWYRQTLGQGPEFLTYFQNEAQLEKSRLLSDRFSAERPKGSFSTLEIQRTEQGDSAMYLCASSLRGLADGTQYFGPGTRLLVL.

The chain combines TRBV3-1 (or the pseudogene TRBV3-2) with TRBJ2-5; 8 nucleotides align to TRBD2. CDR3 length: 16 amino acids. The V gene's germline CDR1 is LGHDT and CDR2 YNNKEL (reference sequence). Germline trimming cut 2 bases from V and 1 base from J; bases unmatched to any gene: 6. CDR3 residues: CASSQSPRGGQETQYF. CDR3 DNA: TGTGCCAGCAGCCAATCTCCCCGGGGGGGCCAAGAGACCCAGTACTTC.

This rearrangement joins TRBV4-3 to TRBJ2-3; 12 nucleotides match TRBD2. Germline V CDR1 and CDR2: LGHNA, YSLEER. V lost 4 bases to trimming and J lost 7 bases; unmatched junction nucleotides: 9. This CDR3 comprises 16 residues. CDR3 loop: CASSRLLAGGDNTQYF. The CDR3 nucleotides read TGCGCCAGCAGCCGACTACTAGCGGGAGGAGATAATACGCAGTATTTT.

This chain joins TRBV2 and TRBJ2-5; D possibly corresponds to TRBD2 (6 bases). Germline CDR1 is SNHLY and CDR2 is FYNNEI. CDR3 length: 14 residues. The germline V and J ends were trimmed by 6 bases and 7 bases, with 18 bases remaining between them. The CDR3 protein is CASRESGSRLTQYF. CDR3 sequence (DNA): TGTGCCAGCAGGGAAAGCGGGTCAAGATTGACCCAGTACTTC.

CDR3 protein: CASSLSRSPLHF. CDR3 nucleotides: TGTGCCAGCAGTCTAAGCAGGTCACCCCTCCACTTT. The J gene is TRBJ1-6, the V gene TRBV12-3 or TRBV12-4; no clear D gene. V was shortened by 5 bases and J by 10 bases, with 9 bases between the two germline ends. CDR3 length: 12 residues.

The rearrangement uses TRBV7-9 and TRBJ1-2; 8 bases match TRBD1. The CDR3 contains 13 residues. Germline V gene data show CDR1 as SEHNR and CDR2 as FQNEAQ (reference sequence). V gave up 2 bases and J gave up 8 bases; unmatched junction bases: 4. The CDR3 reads CASSLQGADGYTF. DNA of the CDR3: TGTGCCAGCAGCTTACAGGGGGCGGACGGCTACACCTTC. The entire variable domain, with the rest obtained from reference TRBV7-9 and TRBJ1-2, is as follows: DTGVSQNPRHKITKRGQNVTFRCDPISEHNRLYWYRQTLGQGPEFLTYFQNEAQLEKSRLLSDRFSAERPKGSFSTLEIQRTEQGDSAMYLCASSLQGADGYTFGSGTRLTVV.

This chain's CDR3 is CASSLAGAEETQYF. CDR3 nucleotides: TGTGCCAGCTCACTAGCGGGGGCTGAAGAGACCCAGTACTTC. This chain joins TRBV18 and TRBJ2-5, with 9 bases aligning to TRBD2. CDR1 and CDR2 from the germline V gene are KGHSH and LQKENI. CDR3 length: 14 residues. The V gene end was trimmed by 4 bases and the J gene end by 3 bases; junction bases not matched to a gene: 3.

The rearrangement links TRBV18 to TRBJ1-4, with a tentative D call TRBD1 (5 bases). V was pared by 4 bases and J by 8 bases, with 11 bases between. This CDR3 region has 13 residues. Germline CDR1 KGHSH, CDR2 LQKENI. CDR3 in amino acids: CASSRGLEEKLFF. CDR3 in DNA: TGTGCCAGCTCACGGGGCTTAGAGGAAAAACTGTTTTTT.

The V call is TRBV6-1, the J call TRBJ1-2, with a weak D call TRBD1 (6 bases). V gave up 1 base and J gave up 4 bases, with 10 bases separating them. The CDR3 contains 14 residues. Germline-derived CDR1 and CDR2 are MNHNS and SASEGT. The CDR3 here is CASSEGGRSYGYTF. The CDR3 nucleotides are TGTGCCAGCAGTGAAGGGGGGCGGTCCTATGGCTACACCTTC.

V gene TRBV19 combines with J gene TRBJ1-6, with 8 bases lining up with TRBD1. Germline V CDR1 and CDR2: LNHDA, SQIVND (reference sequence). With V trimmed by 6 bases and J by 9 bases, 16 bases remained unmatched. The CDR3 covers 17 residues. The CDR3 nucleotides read TGTGCCAGTAGCCCACCTAACTCCGGGACAGGTGGTTCACCCCTCCACTTT. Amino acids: CASSPPNSGTGGSPLHF.

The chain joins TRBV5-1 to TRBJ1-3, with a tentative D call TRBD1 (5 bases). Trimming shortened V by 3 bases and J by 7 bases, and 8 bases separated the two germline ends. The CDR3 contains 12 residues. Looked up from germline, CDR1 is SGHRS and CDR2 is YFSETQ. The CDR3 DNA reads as TGCGCCAGCAGCTGGGACTTGAACACCATATATTTT. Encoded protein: CASSWDLNTIYF.

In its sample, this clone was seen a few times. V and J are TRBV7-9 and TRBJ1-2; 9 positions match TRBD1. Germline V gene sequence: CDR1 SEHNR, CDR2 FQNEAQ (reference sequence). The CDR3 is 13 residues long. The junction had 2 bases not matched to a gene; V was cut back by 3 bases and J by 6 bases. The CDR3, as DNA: TGTGCCAGCAGCTTGGACAGGGGAGATGGCTACACCTTC. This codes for CASSLDRGDGYTF.